Listed below are T cell receptor beta chains from one sample, sequenced in a study of shared clonotypes between healthy human individuals. TCRdb's table, derived via immunoSEQ multiplex PCR, lists solely in-frame clones and lacks some. Of about 2 million clones in the sample, over 85% were seen once. The sample comprised naive CD8+ T cells sorted from blood. These receptors all stem from a man between 18 and 35 years old in good health. CDR3s include the opening cysteine and the closing phenylalanine or tryptophan. A D gene is named only where the DNA matches it firmly. Size tells how often a clone was seen (once, few, many) or the class of an expanded clone, and some rows leave it out.

v_call	d_call	j_call	clone_size	cdr3_nt	cdr3_aa
TRBV18	-	TRBJ2-1	-	TGTGCCAGCTCACCACTGACTTATGTAAGCTCCTACAATGAGCAGTTCTTC	CASSPLTYVSSYNEQFF
TRBV9	TRBD1	TRBJ1-2	-	TGTGCCAGCAGCGGAGAGGGGGACAGGGTTTATGGCTACACCTTC	CASSGEGDRVYGYTF
TRBV11-2	TRBD2	TRBJ2-7	-	TGTGCCAGCAGCGGGGGGGACGTCAAACCCTACGAGCAGTACTTC	CASSGGDVKPYEQYF
TRBV27	-	TRBJ1-5	-	TGTGCCAGCAGTCCAGAGGGGGGAAGCAATCAGCCCCAGCATTTT	CASSPEGGSNQPQHF
TRBV19	TRBD2	TRBJ2-7	-	TGTGCCAGTAGTTCTAGCGGATCCTACGAGCCGTACTTC	CASSSSGSYEPYF
TRBV19	-	TRBJ2-7	-	TGTGCCAGTTCCCCGGGACCCTCCTACGAGCAGTACTTC	CASSPGPSYEQYF
TRBV4-3	-	TRBJ1-1	-	TGCGCCAGCAGCCAACTATTCGAGGGGGGTCCGATGAACACTGAAGCTTTCTTT	CASSQLFEGGPMNTEAFF
TRBV7-9	-	TRBJ2-3	-	TGTGCCAGCAGCTTAAAGCCCGCTACGCAGTATTTT	CASSLKPATQYF
TRBV7-2	-	TRBJ1-2	-	TGTGCCAGCAGCTCAATGCGGCAAGGATCTAACTATGGCTACACCTTC	CASSSMRQGSNYGYTF
TRBV6-5	-	TRBJ2-7	-	TGTGCCAGCAGTTACGAGAACCAGGGTTACGAGCAGTACTTC	CASSYENQGYEQYF
TRBV6-5	-	TRBJ2-2	-	TGTGCCAGCAGCTATGACCACACCGGGGAGCTGTTTTTT	CASSYDHTGELFF
TRBV7-9	TRBD1	TRBJ2-5	-	TGTGCCAGCAGCTTCAGGGGGCGCATATACCAAGAGACCCAGTACTTC	CASSFRGRIYQETQYF
TRBV19	-	TRBJ2-5	-	TGTGCCAGTAGTGACCAGCTAGCAGGGAGCGAAGAGACCCAGTACTTC	CASSDQLAGSEETQYF
TRBV5-4	TRBD1	TRBJ2-5	-	TGTGCCAGCAGCACAGACGACAGGGTGGAAGGGGAGACCCAGTACTTC	CASSTDDRVEGETQYF
TRBV4-1	TRBD1	TRBJ1-2	-	TGCGCCAGCAGCGCAGTCGGGACAGGGTATGGCTACACCTTC	CASSAVGTGYGYTF
TRBV4-2	-	TRBJ2-5	once	TGTGCCAGCAGCCAAGTACCGGACAGTAGGGAGACCCAGTACTTC	CASSQVPDSRETQYF
TRBV7-8	-	TRBJ1-6	-	TGTGCCAGCAGGATACACCAAAATAATTATAATTCACCCCTCCACTTT	CASRIHQNNYNSPLHF
TRBV7-3	TRBD2	TRBJ2-1	-	TGTGCCAGCAGCTTAGTAGCGGGGAGTTACAATGAGCAGTTCTTC	CASSLVAGSYNEQFF
TRBV5-6	TRBD2	TRBJ2-5	-	TGTGCCAGCAGCCCACAGGGACTAGCGAACAAAGAGACCCAGTACTTC	CASSPQGLANKETQYF
TRBV7-9	-	TRBJ1-2	-	TGTGCCAGCAGCTCTAGCCCCATGAACTATGGCTACACCTTC	CASSSSPMNYGYTF
TRBV27	-	TRBJ1-1	-	TGTGCCAGCAGTTTAAGAGGGGCCGGTGCTGAAGCTTTCTTT	CASSLRGAGAEAFF
TRBV5-4	TRBD2	TRBJ2-7	-	TGTGCCAGCAGCTGGGCCGGGGGGATTCGCGAGCAGTACTTC	CASSWAGGIREQYF
TRBV6-1	-	TRBJ2-7	-	TGTGCCAGCAGTGACTTCGGACGGGCGGGCTACGAGCAGTACTTC	CASSDFGRAGYEQYF
TRBV29-1	TRBD2	TRBJ2-1	-	TGCAGCGTTGATGACGGGGGGGAATACAATGAGCAGTTCTTC	CSVDDGGEYNEQFF
TRBV2	TRBD1	TRBJ2-4	-	TGTGCCAGCAGTGAAAATTTGGGACAGGAAGACCTAGCCAAAAACATTCAGTACTTC	CASSENLGQEDLAKNIQYF
TRBV9	-	TRBJ1-5	few	TGTGCCAGCAGCGTAGTCGAAGGTCAGCCCCAGCATTTT	CASSVVEGQPQHF
TRBV13	TRBD1	TRBJ1-1	once	TGTGCCAGCAGCTTAAGGATCGGTCGAGGGACAGGGGGGTTTACTGAAGCTTTCTTT	CASSLRIGRGTGGFTEAFF
TRBV7-9	-	TRBJ2-2	-	TGTGCCAGCAGCTTGTATTCAACCGGGGAGCTGTTTTTT	CASSLYSTGELFF
TRBV7-9	-	TRBJ2-1	once	TGTGCCAGCAGCTGGGGTGATGAGCAGTTCTTC	CASSWGDEQFF
TRBV7-9	-	TRBJ2-3	-	TGTGCCAGCAGCGCGAGACTAGATGCCAAAGATACGCAGTATTTT	CASSARLDAKDTQYF
TRBV4-3	-	TRBJ2-7	-	TGCGCCAGCAGCCAAGAGAATGTCAGGCTGAACTACGAGCAGTACTTC	CASSQENVRLNYEQYF
TRBV4-1	-	TRBJ1-2	-	TGCGCCAGCAGCCAAGAAGGGGGTATAGGACACTATGGCTACACCTTC	CASSQEGGIGHYGYTF
TRBV27	TRBD1	TRBJ1-5	-	TGTGCCAGCAGTGAGGGGGCCTATCAGCCCCAGCATTTT	CASSEGAYQPQHF
TRBV19	TRBD1	TRBJ1-4	-	TGTGCCAGTAGCCTTACAGGGGGTAATGAAAAACTGTTTTTT	CASSLTGGNEKLFF
TRBV7-9	-	TRBJ1-3	-	TGTGCCAGCAGCTCCACCGTCTCTGGAAACACCATATATTTT	CASSSTVSGNTIYF
TRBV7-9	-	TRBJ2-3	-	TGTGCCAGCTCGGACAGTACTAGCACAGATACGCAGTATTTT	CASSDSTSTDTQYF
TRBV12-5	-	TRBJ1-5	-	TGTGCTAGTGGTGTATGGTCCCTCGGTCAGCCCCAGCATTTT	CASGVWSLGQPQHF
TRBV9	-	TRBJ1-6	-	TGTGCCAGCAGCCGAGATGATTCACCCCTCCACTTT	CASSRDDSPLHF
TRBV5-1	TRBD1	TRBJ2-1	-	TGCGCCAGCAGCTTTATACAGGGGAGCTCCTACAATGAGCAGTTCTTC	CASSFIQGSSYNEQFF
TRBV7-6	-	TRBJ2-7	-	TGTGCCAGCAACTCCGGGGACCAGCCCTACGAGCAGTACTTC	CASNSGDQPYEQYF
TRBV7-9	-	TRBJ1-2	-	TGTGCCAGCAGCTTAGGGGGTGACTATGGCTACACCTTC	CASSLGGDYGYTF
TRBV19	TRBD2	TRBJ2-1	-	TGTGCCAGTAGATATATATTTGGTGGGGCTAGCGGGAGGGAGGACAATGAGCAGTTCTTC	CASRYIFGGASGREDNEQFF
TRBV5-6	TRBD1	TRBJ2-1	-	TGTGCCAGCAGCCCCGGGACAGGGAGGAATGAGCAGTTCTTC	CASSPGTGRNEQFF
TRBV6-5	-	TRBJ2-7	-	TGTGCCAGCAGTTACGGCCACTCCTACGAGCAGTACTTC	CASSYGHSYEQYF
TRBV13	-	TRBJ1-2	-	TGTGCCAGCAGCTCCGCGGGACTTGTTCTGGGTGGCTACACCTTC	CASSSAGLVLGGYTF